Listed here are 22 T cell receptor beta chains from one sample, sequenced in a study of yellow fever vaccine responses in identical twins. TCRdb reprocessed the RT-PCR reads via MiXCR and lists one record per CDR3 protein. The sample yields more than 15,000 distinct CDR3 sequences, roughly 70% seen once. Source: T cells from blood (PBMCs), unsorted or a sorted subset (not recorded which), taken before or after yellow fever vaccination (not recorded which). The receptors derive from a woman aged 18-30 years who received the yellow fever vaccine.

The chain combines TRBV9 with TRBJ2-1; D may be TRBD1 (6 bases). With 3 bases removed from V and 6 bases from J, the gap between germline ends came to 16 bases. The germline V gene has CDR1 SGDLS and CDR2 YYNGEE. CDR3 length equals 15 residues. Written as DNA, the CDR3 is TGTGCCAGCAGCGCGACACAGGGATCCAGCAATGAGCAGTTCTTC. It codes for CASSATQGSSNEQFF.

This clonotype was seen only a few times. The rearrangement joins TRBV11-3 to TRBJ2-7, with 9 bases lining up with TRBD2. There are 15 residues in the CDR3. From germline, CDR1 is SGHNT and CDR2 YENEEA. V gave up 1 base and J gave up 0 bases; unmatched junction bases: 1. CDR3 sequence reads: CASSLGLAVSYEQYF. As DNA, the CDR3 is TGTGCCAGCAGCTTAGGACTAGCGGTCTCCTACGAGCAGTACTTC.

The chain carries TRBV13 and TRBJ2-3; perhaps D is TRBD1 or TRBD2 (5 bases each). CDR3 length: 14 amino acids. CDR1 and CDR2 (germline): PRHDT, FYEKMQ (reference sequence). V was clipped by 7 bases and J by 0 bases, with 11 bases between them. Written as DNA, the CDR3 is TGTGCCAGCATGGCCGAGGGGAGCACAGATACGCAGTATTTT. Its translation: CASMAEGSTDTQYF. The variable domain in full, with the rest retrieved from reference TRBV13 and TRBJ2-3, is AAGVIQSPRHLIKEKRETATLKCYPIPRHDTVYWYQQGPGQDPQFLISFYEKMQSDKGSIPDRFSAQQFSDYHSELNMSSLELGDSALYFCASMAEGSTDTQYFGPGTRLTVL.

The rearrangement uses TRBV5-1 and TRBJ2-1; 9 nucleotides line up with TRBD1. The CDR3 length is 14 residues. Germline lookup yields CDR1 SGHRS and CDR2 YFSETQ. Trimming at V came to 0 bases and at J to 11 bases, leaving 6 bases not matched to a gene. Here the CDR3 reads CASSLDGTGYKQFF. As DNA, the CDR3 is TGCGCCAGCAGCTTGGATGGGACAGGGTATAAGCAGTTCTTC.

A few counts support this clonotype. V gene TRBV6-1 combines with J gene TRBJ2-1, with D possibly matching TRBD2 (6 bases). V shed 8 bases and J shed 1 base, with 12 bases lying between them. The CDR3 length is 14 residues. The V gene's germline CDR1 is MNHNS and CDR2 SASEGT. The CDR3 DNA reads as TGTGCCAGCCGTCGGGAGCTATCCTACAATGAGCAGTTCTTC. Its protein product is CASRRELSYNEQFF.

This clonotype was found a few times. The chain is built from TRBV29-1 and TRBJ2-5; TRBD2 agrees at 13 bases. Germline CDR1 is SQVTM and CDR2 is ANQGSEA. The CDR3 is 14 residues long. V lost 4 bases to trimming and J lost 4 bases; unmatched junction nucleotides: 3. CDR3: CSVGLAGGGETQYF. The CDR3 nucleotides are TGCAGCGTTGGACTAGCGGGAGGAGGAGAGACCCAGTACTTC.

This clonotype was counted only a few times. The chain links TRBV6-1 to TRBJ1-6, with 7 bases fitting TRBD1. This CDR3 is 15 amino acids long. J gave up 2 bases and V 6 bases, and 4 bases lay outside the gene matches. Germline V gives CDR1 MNHNS, CDR2 SASEGT. Here the CDR3 DNA reads TGTGCCAGCAGGTCGGACAGGCCCTATAATTCACCCCTCCACTTT. It translates to CASRSDRPYNSPLHF.

The genes are TRBV4-1 and TRBJ2-2; TRBD2 matches at 11 bases. In germline, CDR1 is MGHRA, CDR2 YSYEKL. This CDR3 comprises 17 residues. With 0 bases clipped from V and 8 bases from J, the junction kept 8 bases outside the gene matches. CDR3 in DNA: TGCGCCAGCAGCCAAGAAAGTAGCGGGGGGGCTTGGGGGGAGCTGTTTTTT. It codes for CASSQESSGGAWGELFF.

This chain uses TRBV11-2 with TRBJ2-7; D remains ambiguous. The germline V and J ends were trimmed by 1 base and 4 bases, with 5 bases remaining between them. The CDR3 is made up of 12 amino acids. The germline V gene encodes CDR1 SGHAT and CDR2 FQNNGV. This CDR3 is CASSLGLYEQYF. The CDR3 nucleotides read TGTGCCAGCAGCTTAGGTCTTTACGAGCAGTACTTC. The variable domain in full, completed from reference TRBV11-2 and TRBJ2-7, reads EAGVAQSPRYKIIEKRQSVAFWCNPISGHATLYWYQQILGQGPKLLIQFQNNGVVDDSQLPKDRFSAERLKGVDSTLKIQPAKLEDSAVYLCASSLGLYEQYFGPGTRLTVT.

As DNA, the CDR3 is TGTGCCAGCAGAGGGACTAGCGGCCCACAGTTCTTC. Translating gives CASRGTSGPQFF. The rearrangement joins TRBV12-3 or TRBV12-4 to TRBJ2-1, with TRBD2 identical over 11 bases. Unmatched junction bases numbered 5, after V lost 6 bases and J lost 13 bases. This CDR3 is built from 12 residues.

The rearrangement links TRBV10-3 to TRBJ2-5; 10 bases map to TRBD2. CDR1 is ENHRY, CDR2 SYGVKD, per germline. V shed 7 bases, J shed 5 bases, and the junction held 7 bases outside the gene matches. The CDR3 has 14 residues. This chain's CDR3 is CAIMASGSGETQYF. In nucleotides, the CDR3 is TGTGCCATCATGGCTAGCGGGAGCGGGGAGACCCAGTACTTC.

The V and J genes are TRBV12-3 or TRBV12-4 and TRBJ1-5; D uncertain. Deletions cut 7 bases from V and 2 bases from J, with 6 bases between. The CDR3 loop spans 12 amino acids. CDR3 protein: CASNLGNQPQHF. Written as DNA, the CDR3 is TGTGCCAGCAATTTGGGCAATCAGCCCCAGCATTTT.

This chain links TRBV20-1 with TRBJ2-1; weak D call: TRBD1 (6 bases). This CDR3 spans 13 amino acids. The ends were cut back, 4 bases at V and 9 bases at J, with 16 bases in the middle. CDR1 is DFQATT, CDR2 SNEGSKA, per germline (reference sequence). CDR3 residues: CSATGQARGEQFF. CDR3 nucleotides: TGCAGTGCTACGGGGCAAGCCAGGGGTGAGCAGTTCTTC.

The chain employs TRBV21-1 and TRBJ2-1; the D call TRBD2 from the table was never checked on the DNA. TRBV21-1 is a listed pseudogene. The CDR3 sequence is 14 residues long. CDR3 nucleotide sequence: TGTGCCAGCAGCAAGGGACTAGCGAACAATGAGCAGTTCTTC. Residues: CASSKGLANNEQFF.

This clonotype was found a few times. The rearrangement uses TRBV11-1 and TRBJ2-3, with 8 bases fitting TRBD2. The CDR3 sequence is 18 residues long. V was pared by 5 bases and J by 2 bases, with 15 bases of the junction left unmatched. The V gene's germline CDR1 is SGHAT and CDR2 FQDESV (reference sequence). CDR3 coding DNA: TGTGCCAGCAGCCCGCCACTAGCGGAGAGGGGCCTCACAGATACGCAGTATTTT. Amino acid sequence: CASSPPLAERGLTDTQYF.

This clonotype was counted once. The CDR3 loop is CASSAGAGALYEQYF. For the CDR3, the DNA is TGTGCCAGCAGCGCCGGGGCAGGGGCTCTCTACGAGCAGTACTTC. The rearrangement uses TRBV9 and TRBJ2-7; D is perhaps TRBD1 (6 bases). Germline V CDR1 and CDR2: SGDLS, YYNGEE. The CDR3 length is 15 residues. The V and J ends lost 3 bases and 3 bases respectively, with 16 bases between them.

J is TRBJ2-7 and V is TRBV5-1, with 7 bases matching TRBD1. Germline CDR1 SGHRS, CDR2 YFSETQ. The CDR3 contains 14 residues. V shed 4 bases and J 3 bases; nucleotides not matched to a gene: 7. CDR3 loop: CASSQWDSLYEQYF. The CDR3 nucleotides read TGCGCCAGCAGCCAGTGGGACAGCCTCTACGAGCAGTACTTC.

The chain uses TRBV7-9 and TRBJ2-1, with 8 bases identical to TRBD1. CDR1 and CDR2 from the germline V gene are SEHNR and FQNEAQ (reference sequence). V shed 4 bases, J shed 0 bases, and the junction held 2 bases outside the gene matches. This CDR3 spans 15 amino acids. The DNA of the CDR3 is TGTGCCAGCAGCTCAGGGGGCGGCTCCTACAATGAGCAGTTCTTC. It codes for CASSSGGGSYNEQFF.

There are a few counts of this clonotype. The rearrangement joins TRBV15 to TRBJ1-2; D possibly corresponds to TRBD1 (5 bases). Germline V gives CDR1 LNHNV, CDR2 YYDKDF (reference sequence). The CDR3 runs to 14 residues. V was shortened by 5 bases and J by 5 bases, with 15 bases between the two germline ends. CDR3 sequence: CATSRTSGRYGYTF. The CDR3 DNA follows: TGTGCCACCAGCCGAACCTCGGGACGGTATGGCTACACCTTC.

The chain recombines TRBV29-1 with TRBJ2-3; 9 bases are a match to TRBD2. The CDR3 covers 14 residues. Germline V CDR1 and CDR2: SQVTM, ANQGSEA. V lost 6 bases and J lost 0; bases outside the gene matches: 4. Here the CDR3 reads CSVFSGGSTDTQYF. The CDR3 nucleotides are TGCAGCGTCTTTAGCGGGGGTAGCACAGATACGCAGTATTTT.

The chain recombines TRBV11-1 with TRBJ2-5; D gene ambiguous. The ends were cut back, 1 base at V and 0 bases at J, with 9 bases in the middle. CDR1 is SGHAT, CDR2 FQDESV, per germline (reference sequence). The CDR3 is 15 amino acids. CDR3 DNA sequence: TGTGCCAGCAGCTTAGTCCAGACCTACCAAGAGACCCAGTACTTC. As protein: CASSLVQTYQETQYF.

The CDR3 is CASSFGANTDTQYF. The CDR3 nucleotides are TGTGCCAGCAGTTTTGGAGCAAACACAGATACGCAGTATTTT. The genes are TRBV12-3 or TRBV12-4 and TRBJ2-3; no clear D. This CDR3 is 14 amino acids long. Trimming shortened V by 3 bases and J by 2 bases, and 9 bases separated the two germline ends.